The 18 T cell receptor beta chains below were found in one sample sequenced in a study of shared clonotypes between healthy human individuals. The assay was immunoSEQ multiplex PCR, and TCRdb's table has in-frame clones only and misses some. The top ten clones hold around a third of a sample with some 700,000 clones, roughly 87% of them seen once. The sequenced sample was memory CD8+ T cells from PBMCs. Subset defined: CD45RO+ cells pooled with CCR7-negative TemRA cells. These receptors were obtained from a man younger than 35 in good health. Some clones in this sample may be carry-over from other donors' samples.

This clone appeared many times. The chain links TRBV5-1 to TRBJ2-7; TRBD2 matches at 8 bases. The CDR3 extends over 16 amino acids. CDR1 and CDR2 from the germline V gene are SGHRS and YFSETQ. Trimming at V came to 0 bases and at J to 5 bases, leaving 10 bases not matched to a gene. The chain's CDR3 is CASSLVAGGPPNEQYF. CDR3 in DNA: TGCGCCAGCAGCTTGGTGGCGGGAGGCCCTCCCAACGAGCAGTACTTC. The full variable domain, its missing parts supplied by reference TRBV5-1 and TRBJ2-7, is KAGVTQTPRYLIKTRGQQVTLSCSPISGHRSVSWYQQTPGQGLQFLFEYFSETQRNKGNFPGRFSGRQFSNSRSEMNVSTLELGDSALYLCASSLVAGGPPNEQYFGPGTRLTVT.

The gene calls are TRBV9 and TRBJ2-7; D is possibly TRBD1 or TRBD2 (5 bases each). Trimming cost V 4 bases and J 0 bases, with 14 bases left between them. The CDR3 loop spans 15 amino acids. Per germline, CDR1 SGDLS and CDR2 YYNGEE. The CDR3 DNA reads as TGTGCCAGCAGCATCCGGGACGGGAACTCCTACGAGCAGTACTTC. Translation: CASSIRDGNSYEQYF.

Here the CDR3 DNA reads TGTGCCAGTGAAGACTACGAGCAGTACTTC. Translating gives CASEDYEQYF. This sequence joins TRBV2 and TRBJ2-7; D remains ambiguous. CDR3 size: 10 residues. CDR1 is SNHLY, CDR2 FYNNEI, per germline. Trimming shortened V by 9 bases and J by 3 bases, and 6 bases separated the two germline ends.

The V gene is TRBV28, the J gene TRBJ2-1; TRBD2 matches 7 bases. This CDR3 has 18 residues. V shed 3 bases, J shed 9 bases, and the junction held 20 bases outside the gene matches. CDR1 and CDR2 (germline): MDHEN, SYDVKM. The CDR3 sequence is CASSLQPGTIAWETEQFF. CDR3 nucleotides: TGTGCCAGCAGTTTGCAACCGGGGACTATAGCGTGGGAAACTGAGCAGTTCTTC.

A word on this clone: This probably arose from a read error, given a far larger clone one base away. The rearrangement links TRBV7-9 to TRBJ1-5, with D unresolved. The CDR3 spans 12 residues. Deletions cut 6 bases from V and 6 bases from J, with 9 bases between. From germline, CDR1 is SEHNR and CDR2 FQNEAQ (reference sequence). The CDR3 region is CASRFDSQPQHF. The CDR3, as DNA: TGTGCCAGCAGGTTCGATAGTCAGCCCCAGCATTTT.

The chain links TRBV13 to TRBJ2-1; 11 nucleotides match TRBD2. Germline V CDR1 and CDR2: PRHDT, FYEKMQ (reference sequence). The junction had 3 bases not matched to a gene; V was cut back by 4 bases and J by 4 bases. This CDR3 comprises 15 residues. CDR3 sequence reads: CASSSGTSGYNEQFF. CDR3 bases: TGTGCCAGCAGCTCAGGGACTAGCGGATACAATGAGCAGTTCTTC.

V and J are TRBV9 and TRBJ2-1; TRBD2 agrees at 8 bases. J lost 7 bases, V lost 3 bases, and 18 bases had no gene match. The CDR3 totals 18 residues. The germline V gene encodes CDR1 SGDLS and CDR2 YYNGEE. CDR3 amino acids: CASSERAHQREPGNEQFF. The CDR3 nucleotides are TGTGCCAGCAGCGAGAGGGCCCACCAGCGGGAGCCGGGGAATGAGCAGTTCTTC.

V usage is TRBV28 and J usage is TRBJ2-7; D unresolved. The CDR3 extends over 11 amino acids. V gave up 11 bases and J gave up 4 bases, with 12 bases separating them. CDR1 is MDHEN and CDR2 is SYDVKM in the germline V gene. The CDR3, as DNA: TGTGCCTGCGAGAGTGTGTACGAGCAGTACTTC. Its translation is CACESVYEQYF.

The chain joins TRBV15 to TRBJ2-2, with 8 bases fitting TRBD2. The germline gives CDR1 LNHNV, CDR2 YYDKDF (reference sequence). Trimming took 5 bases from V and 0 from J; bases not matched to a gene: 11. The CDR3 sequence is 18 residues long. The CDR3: CATSSPRGGKSNTGELFF. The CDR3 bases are TGTGCCACCAGCTCCCCCCGGGGGGGAAAATCGAACACCGGGGAGCTGTTTTTT.

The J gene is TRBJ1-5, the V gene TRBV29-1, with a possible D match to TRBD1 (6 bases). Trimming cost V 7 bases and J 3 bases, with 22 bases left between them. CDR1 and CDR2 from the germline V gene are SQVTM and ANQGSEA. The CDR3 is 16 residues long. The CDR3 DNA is TGCAGCGCCCCTAGGTTCAGGGGTCTTCACAATCAGCCCCAGCATTTT. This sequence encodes CSAPRFRGLHNQPQHF. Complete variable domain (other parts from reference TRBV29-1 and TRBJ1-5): SAVISQKPSRDICQRGTSLTIQCQVDSQVTMMFWYRQQPGQSLTLIATANQGSEATYESGFVIDKFPISRPNLTFSTLTVSNMSPEDSSIYLCSAPRFRGLHNQPQHFGDGTRLSIL.

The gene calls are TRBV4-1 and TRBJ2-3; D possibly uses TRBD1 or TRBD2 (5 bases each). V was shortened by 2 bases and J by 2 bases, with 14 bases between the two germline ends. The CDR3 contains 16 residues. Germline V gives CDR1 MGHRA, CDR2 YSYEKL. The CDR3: CASSQRRGMDTDTQYF. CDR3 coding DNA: TGCGCCAGCAGCCAACGCCGGGGCATGGACACAGATACGCAGTATTTT.

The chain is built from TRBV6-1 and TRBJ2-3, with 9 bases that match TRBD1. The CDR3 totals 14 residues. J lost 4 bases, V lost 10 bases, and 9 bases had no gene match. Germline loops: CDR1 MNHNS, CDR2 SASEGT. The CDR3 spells CATRDRVFPDTQYF. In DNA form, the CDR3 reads TGTGCCACCCGGGACAGGGTTTTCCCAGATACGCAGTATTTT.

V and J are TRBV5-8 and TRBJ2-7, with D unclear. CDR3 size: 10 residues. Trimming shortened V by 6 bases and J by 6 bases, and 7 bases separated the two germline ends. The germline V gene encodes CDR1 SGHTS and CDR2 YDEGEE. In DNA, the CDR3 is TGTGCCAGCAAGGTAGGCGAGCAGTACTTC. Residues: CASKVGEQYF. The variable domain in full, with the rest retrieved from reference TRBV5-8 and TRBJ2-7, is EAGVTQSPTHLIKTRGQQATLRCSPISGHTSVYWYQQALGLGLQFLLWYDEGEERNRGNFPPRFSGRQFPNYSSELNVNALELEDSALYLCASKVGEQYFGPGTRLTVT.

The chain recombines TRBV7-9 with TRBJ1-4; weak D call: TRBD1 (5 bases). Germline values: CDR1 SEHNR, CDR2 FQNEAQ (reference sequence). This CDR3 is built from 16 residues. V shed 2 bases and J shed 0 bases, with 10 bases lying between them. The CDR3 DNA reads TGTGCCAGCAGCTTACAGGGATCCGCAACTAATGAAAAACTGTTTTTT. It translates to CASSLQGSATNEKLFF.

DNA for the CDR3: TGTGCCAGCGCCGCCGGGACAGGGAACACCGGGGAGCTGTTTTTT. It is translated as CASAAGTGNTGELFF. The genes are TRBV11-2 and TRBJ2-2; 8 nucleotides align to TRBD1. The CDR3 length is 15 residues. CDR1 is SGHAT, CDR2 FQNNGV, per germline. V was clipped by 8 bases and J by 1 base; unmatched bases: 6. The full variable domain, in which reference TRBV11-2 and TRBJ2-2 provide the parts outside the CDR3, is EAGVAQSPRYKIIEKRQSVAFWCNPISGHATLYWYQQILGQGPKLLIQFQNNGVVDDSQLPKDRFSAERLKGVDSTLKIQPAKLEDSAVYLCASAAGTGNTGELFFGEGSRLTVL.

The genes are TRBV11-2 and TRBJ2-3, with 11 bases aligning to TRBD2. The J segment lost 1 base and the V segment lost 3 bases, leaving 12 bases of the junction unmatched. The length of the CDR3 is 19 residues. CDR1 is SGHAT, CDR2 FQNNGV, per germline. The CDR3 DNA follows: TGTGCCAGCAGCTTGACCTGGAAACTAGCGGGAGACCGCACAGATACGCAGTATTTT. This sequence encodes CASSLTWKLAGDRTDTQYF.

In nucleotides, the CDR3 is TGTGCCAGCAGCCCACGGGACTCTTACACAGATACGCAGTATTTT. It encodes CASSPRDSYTDTQYF. The chain recombines TRBV7-3 with TRBJ2-3; possible D gene TRBD2, 6 bases. V was clipped by 5 bases and J by 2 bases, with 14 bases between them. The germline CDR1 and CDR2 sequences are SGHTA and FQGTGA. There are 15 residues in the CDR3.

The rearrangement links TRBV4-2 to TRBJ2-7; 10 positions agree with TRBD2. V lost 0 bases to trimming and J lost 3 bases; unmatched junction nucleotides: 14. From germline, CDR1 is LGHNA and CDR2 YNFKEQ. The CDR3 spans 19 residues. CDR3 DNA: TGTGCCAGCAGCCAAGAAGGTCTAGCGGGAGTTGGCCAATACTACGAGCAGTACTTC. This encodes CASSQEGLAGVGQYYEQYF.